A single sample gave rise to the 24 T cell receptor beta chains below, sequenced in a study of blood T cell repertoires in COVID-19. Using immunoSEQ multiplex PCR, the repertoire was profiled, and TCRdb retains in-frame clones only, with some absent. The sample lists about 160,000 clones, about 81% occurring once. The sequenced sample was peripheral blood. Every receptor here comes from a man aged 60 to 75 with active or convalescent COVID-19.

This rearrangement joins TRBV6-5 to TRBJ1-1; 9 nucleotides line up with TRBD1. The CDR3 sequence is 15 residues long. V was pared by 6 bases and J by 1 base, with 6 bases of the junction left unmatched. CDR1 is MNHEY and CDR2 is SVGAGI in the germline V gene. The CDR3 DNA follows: TGTGCCAGCAGGGCTCCGGGACAGGGGAACACTGAAGCTTTCTTT. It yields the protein CASRAPGQGNTEAFF.

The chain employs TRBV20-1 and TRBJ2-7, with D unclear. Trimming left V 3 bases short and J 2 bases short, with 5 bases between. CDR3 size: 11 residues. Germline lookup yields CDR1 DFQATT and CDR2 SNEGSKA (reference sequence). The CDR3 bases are TGCAGTGCTAGCGGTGCCTACGAGCAGTACTTC. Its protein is CSASGAYEQYF.

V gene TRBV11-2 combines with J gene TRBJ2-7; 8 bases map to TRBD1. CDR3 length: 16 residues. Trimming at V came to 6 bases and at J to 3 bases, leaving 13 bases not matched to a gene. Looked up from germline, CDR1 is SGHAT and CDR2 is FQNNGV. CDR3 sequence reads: CASRDWLEDRVYEQYF. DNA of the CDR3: TGTGCCAGCAGGGACTGGCTGGAGGACAGGGTCTACGAGCAGTACTTC. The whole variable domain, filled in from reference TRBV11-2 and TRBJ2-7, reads EAGVAQSPRYKIIEKRQSVAFWCNPISGHATLYWYQQILGQGPKLLIQFQNNGVVDDSQLPKDRFSAERLKGVDSTLKIQPAKLEDSAVYLCASRDWLEDRVYEQYFGPGTRLTVT.

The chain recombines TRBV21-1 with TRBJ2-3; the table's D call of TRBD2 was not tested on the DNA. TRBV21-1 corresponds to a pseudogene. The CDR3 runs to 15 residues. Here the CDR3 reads CASSKGESSTDTQYF. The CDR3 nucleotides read TGTGCCAGCAGCAAAGGGGAGAGTAGCACAGATACGCAGTATTTT.

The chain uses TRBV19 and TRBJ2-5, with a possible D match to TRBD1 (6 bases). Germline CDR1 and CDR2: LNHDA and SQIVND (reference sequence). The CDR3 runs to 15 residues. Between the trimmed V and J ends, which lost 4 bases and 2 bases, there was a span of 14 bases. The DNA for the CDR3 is TGTGCCAGTAGTACCGCCGCGACAGGACAAGAGACCCAGTACTTC. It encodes CASSTAATGQETQYF.

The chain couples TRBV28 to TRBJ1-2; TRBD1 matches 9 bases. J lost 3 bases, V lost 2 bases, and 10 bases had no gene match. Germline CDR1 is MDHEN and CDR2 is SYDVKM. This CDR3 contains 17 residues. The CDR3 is CASSLPPPGQGYYGYTF. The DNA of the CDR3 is TGTGCCAGCAGTTTACCGCCACCGGGACAGGGCTACTATGGCTACACCTTC.

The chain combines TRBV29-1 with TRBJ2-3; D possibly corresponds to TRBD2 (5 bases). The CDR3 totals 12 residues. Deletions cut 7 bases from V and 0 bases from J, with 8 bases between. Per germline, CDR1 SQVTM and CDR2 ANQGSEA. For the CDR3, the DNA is TGCAGCGCCCGGACTAGCACAGATACGCAGTATTTT. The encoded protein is CSARTSTDTQYF.

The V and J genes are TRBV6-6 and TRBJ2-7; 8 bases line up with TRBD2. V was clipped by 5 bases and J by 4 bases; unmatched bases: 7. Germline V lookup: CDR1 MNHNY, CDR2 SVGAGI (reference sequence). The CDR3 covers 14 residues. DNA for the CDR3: TGTGCCAGCAGTCGGGAGGGATCTAGATACGAGCAGTACTTC. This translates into CASSREGSRYEQYF.

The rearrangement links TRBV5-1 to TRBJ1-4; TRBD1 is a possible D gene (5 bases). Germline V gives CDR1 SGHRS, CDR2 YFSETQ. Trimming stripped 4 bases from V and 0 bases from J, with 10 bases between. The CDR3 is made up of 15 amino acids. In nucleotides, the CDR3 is TGCGCCAGCAGCGATCCGACAGCAACTAATGAAAAACTGTTTTTT. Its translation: CASSDPTATNEKLFF.

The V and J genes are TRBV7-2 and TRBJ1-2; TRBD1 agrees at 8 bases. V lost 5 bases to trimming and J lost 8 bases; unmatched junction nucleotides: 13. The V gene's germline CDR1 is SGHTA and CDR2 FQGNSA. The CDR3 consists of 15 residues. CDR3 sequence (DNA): TGTGCCAGCAGCACAGTTGCCCAGGGGGCAAGGGGCTACACCTTC. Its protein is CASSTVAQGARGYTF.

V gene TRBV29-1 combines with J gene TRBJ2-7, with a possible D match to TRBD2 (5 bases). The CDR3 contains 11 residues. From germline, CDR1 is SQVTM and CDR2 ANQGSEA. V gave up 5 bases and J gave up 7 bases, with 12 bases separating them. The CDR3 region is CSVSRGGEQYF. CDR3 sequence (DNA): TGCAGCGTTTCTCGGGGTGGGGAGCAGTACTTC.

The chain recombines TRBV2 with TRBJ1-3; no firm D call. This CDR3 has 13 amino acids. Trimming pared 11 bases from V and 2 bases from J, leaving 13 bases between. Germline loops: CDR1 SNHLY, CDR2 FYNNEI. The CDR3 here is CAGEEAPGNTIYF. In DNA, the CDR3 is TGTGCCGGGGAGGAGGCGCCTGGAAACACCATATATTTT.

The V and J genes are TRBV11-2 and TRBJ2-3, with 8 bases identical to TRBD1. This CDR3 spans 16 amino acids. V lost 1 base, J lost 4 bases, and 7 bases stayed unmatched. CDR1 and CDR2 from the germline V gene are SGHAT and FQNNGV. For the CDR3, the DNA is TGTGCCAGCAGCTTAGGGCTACAGGGGGACGCAGATACGCAGTATTTT. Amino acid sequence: CASSLGLQGDADTQYF.

CDR3 nucleotide sequence: TGTGCCAGTAGTGTGAGCAGGGGATATCACGAGCAGTACTTC. Encoded protein: CASSVSRGYHEQYF. J is TRBJ2-7 and V is TRBV19; tentative D call: TRBD1 (6 bases). The CDR3 runs to 14 residues. Germline V gives CDR1 LNHDA, CDR2 SQIVND (reference sequence). Trimming took 5 bases from V and 5 from J, leaving 16 bases between them.

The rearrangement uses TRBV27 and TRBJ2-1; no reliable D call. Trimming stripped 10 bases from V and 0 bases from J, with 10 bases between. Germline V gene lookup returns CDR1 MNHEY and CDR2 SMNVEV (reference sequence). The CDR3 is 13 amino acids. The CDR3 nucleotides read TGTGCCACCTCAACGAGCTCCTACAATGAGCAGTTCTTC. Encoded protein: CATSTSSYNEQFF.

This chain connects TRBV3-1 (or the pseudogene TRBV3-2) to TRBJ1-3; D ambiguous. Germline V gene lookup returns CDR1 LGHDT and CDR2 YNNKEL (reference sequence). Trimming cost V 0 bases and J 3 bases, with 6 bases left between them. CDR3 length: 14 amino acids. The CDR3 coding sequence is TGTGCCAGCAGCCAAGAAATGCGTGGAAACACCATATATTTT. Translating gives CASSQEMRGNTIYF.

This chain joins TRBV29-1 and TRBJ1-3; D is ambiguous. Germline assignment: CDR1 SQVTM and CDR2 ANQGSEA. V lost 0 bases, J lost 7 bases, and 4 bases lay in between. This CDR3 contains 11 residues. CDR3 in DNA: TGCAGCGTTGAAGACTTTAACACCATATATTTT. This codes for CSVEDFNTIYF.

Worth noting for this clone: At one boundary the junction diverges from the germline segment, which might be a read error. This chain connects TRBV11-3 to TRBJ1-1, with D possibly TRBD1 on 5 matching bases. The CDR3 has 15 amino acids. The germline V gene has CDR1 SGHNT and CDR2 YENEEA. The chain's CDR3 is CASSLGRGANAEAFF. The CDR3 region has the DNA TGTGCCAGCAGCTTAGGGAGGGGCGCGAACGCTGAAGCTTTCTTT.

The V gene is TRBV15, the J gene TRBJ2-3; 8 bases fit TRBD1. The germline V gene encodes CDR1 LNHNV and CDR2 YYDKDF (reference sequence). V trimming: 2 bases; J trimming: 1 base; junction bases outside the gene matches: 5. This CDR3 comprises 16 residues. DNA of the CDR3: TGTGCCACCAGCAGACTAGGACAGGGAGGCACAGATACGCAGTATTTT. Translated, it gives CATSRLGQGGTDTQYF.

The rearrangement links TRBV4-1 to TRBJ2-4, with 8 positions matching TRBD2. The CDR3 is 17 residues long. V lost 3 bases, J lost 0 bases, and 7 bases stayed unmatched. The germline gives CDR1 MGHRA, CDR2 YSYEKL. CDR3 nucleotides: TGCGCCAGCAGCCAGCCAATAGCGGGGCGAGCCAAAAACATTCAGTACTTC. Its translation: CASSQPIAGRAKNIQYF.

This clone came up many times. The CDR3 loop reads CASSWDRDTGELFF. As DNA, the CDR3 is TGTGCCAGCAGTTGGGACAGGGACACCGGGGAGCTGTTTTTT. V usage is TRBV7-6 and J usage is TRBJ2-2; 9 positions match TRBD1. The J segment lost 3 bases and the V segment lost 6 bases, leaving 2 bases of the junction unmatched. This CDR3 region has 14 residues. In germline, CDR1 is SGHVS, CDR2 FNYEAQ.

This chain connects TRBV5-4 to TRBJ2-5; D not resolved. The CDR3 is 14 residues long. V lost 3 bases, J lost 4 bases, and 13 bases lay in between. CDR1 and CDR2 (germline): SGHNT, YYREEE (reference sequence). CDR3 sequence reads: CASSYTTRRETQYF. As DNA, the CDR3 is TGTGCCAGCAGCTATACCACACGTCGAGAGACCCAGTACTTC. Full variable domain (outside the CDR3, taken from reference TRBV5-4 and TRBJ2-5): ETGVTQSPTHLIKTRGQQVTLRCSSQSGHNTVSWYQQALGQGPQFIFQYYREEENGRGNFPPRFSGLQFPNYSSELNVNALELDDSALYLCASSYTTRRETQYFGPGTRLLVL.

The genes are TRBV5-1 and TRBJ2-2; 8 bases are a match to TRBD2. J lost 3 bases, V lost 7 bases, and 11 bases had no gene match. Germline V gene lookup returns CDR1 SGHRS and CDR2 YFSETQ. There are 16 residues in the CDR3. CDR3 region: CASSQATSGYTGELFF. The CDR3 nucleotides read TGCGCCAGCTCCCAGGCAACTAGCGGATACACCGGGGAGCTGTTTTTT. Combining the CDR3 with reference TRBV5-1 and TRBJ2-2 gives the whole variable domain KAGVTQTPRYLIKTRGQQVTLSCSPISGHRSVSWYQQTPGQGLQFLFEYFSETQRNKGNFPGRFSGRQFSNSRSEMNVSTLELGDSALYLCASSQATSGYTGELFFGEGSRLTVL.

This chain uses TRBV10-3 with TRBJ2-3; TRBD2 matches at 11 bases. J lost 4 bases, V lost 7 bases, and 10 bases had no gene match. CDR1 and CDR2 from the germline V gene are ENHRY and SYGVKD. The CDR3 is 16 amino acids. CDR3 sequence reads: CAITLTSGSPADTQYF. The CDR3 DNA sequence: TGTGCCATCACCTTAACTAGCGGGAGTCCCGCAGATACGCAGTATTTT.